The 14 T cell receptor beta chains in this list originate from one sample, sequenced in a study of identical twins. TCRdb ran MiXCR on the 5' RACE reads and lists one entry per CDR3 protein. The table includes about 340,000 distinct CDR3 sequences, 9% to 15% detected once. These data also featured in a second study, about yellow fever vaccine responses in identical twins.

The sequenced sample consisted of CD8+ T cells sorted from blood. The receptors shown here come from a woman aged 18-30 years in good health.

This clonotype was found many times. This CDR3 is CSVPPPTSGIYNEQFF. The CDR3 DNA is TGCAGCGTTCCACCCCCAACTAGCGGGATCTACAATGAGCAGTTCTTC. The chain joins TRBV29-1 to TRBJ2-1; 10 positions agree with TRBD2. The CDR3 sequence is 16 residues long. J lost 3 bases, V lost 5 bases, and 10 bases had no gene match. Germline V lookup: CDR1 SQVTM, CDR2 ANQGSEA.

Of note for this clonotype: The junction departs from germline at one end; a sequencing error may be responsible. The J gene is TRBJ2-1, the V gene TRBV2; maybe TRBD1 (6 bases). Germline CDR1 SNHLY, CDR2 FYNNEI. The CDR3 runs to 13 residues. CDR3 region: CASRQGSYDEQFF. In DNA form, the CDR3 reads TGTGCCAGCAGACAGGGATCCTACGATGAGCAGTTCTTC.

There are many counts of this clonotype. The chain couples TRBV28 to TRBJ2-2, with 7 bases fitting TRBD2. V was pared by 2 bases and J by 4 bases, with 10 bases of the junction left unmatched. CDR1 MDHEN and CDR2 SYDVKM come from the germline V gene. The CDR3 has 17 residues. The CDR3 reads CASSLTLYGGSTGELFF. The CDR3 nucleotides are TGTGCCAGCAGTTTAACCCTTTACGGGGGGTCCACCGGGGAGCTGTTTTTT.

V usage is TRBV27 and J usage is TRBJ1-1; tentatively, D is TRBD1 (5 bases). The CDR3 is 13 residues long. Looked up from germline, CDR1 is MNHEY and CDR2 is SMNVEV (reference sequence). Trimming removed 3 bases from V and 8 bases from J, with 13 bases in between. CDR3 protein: CASSLGRPGEAFF. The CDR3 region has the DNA TGTGCCAGCAGTTTGGGGAGGCCAGGGGAAGCTTTCTTT.

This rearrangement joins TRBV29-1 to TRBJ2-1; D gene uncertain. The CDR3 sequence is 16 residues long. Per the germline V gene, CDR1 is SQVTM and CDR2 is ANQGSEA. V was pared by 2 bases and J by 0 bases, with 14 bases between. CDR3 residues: CSVENSSPASYNEQFF. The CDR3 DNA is TGCAGCGTTGAAAACAGTTCCCCAGCCTCCTACAATGAGCAGTTCTTC.

The CDR3 is CASSRAPDFPKPQETQYF. The CDR3 nucleotides read TGTGCCAGCAGCCGCGCCCCGGACTTCCCCAAGCCTCAAGAGACCCAGTACTTC. The chain joins TRBV13 to TRBJ2-5; possible D gene TRBD2, 5 bases. The V end was cut by 5 bases, the J end by 2 bases, with 24 bases between. The CDR3 has 18 residues. The V gene's germline CDR1 is PRHDT and CDR2 FYEKMQ (reference sequence). The variable domain in full, completed from reference TRBV13 and TRBJ2-5, reads AAGVIQSPRHLIKEKRETATLKCYPIPRHDTVYWYQQGPGQDPQFLISFYEKMQSDKGSIPDRFSAQQFSDYHSELNMSSLELGDSALYFCASSRAPDFPKPQETQYFGPGTRLLVL.

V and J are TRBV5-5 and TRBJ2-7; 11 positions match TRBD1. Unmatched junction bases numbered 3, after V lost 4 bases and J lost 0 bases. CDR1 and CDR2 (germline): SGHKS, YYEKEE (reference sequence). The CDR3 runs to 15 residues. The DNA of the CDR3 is TGTGCCAGCAGCGAAGGACAGGGGGCCTCCTACGAGCAGTACGTC. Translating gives CASSEGQGASYEQYV.

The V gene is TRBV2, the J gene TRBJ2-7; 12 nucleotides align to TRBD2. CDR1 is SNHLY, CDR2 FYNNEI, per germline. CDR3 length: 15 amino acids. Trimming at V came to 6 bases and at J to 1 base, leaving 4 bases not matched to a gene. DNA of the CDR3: TGTGCCAGCAGCCCTAGCGGGAGGGTTTCCTACGAGCAGTACTTC. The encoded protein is CASSPSGRVSYEQYF. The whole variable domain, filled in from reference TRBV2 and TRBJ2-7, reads EPEVTQTPSHQVTQMGQEVILRCVPISNHLYFYWYRQILGQKVEFLVSFYNNEISEKSEIFDDQFSVERPDGSNFTLKIRSTKLEDSAMYFCASSPSGRVSYEQYFGPGTRLTVT.

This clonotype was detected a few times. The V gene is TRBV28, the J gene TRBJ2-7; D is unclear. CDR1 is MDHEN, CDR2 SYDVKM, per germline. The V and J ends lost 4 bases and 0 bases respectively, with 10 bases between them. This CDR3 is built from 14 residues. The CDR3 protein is CASSSPRVSYEQYV. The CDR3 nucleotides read TGTGCCAGCAGTTCCCCGCGTGTCTCCTACGAGCAGTACGTC.

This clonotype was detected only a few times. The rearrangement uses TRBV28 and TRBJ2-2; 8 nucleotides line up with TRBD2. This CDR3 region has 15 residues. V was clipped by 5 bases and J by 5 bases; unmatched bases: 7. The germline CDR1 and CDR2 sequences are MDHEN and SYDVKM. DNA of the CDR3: TGTGCCAGCAGTACCCCCGCGGGGGGAACCGGGGAGCTGTTTTTT. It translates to CASSTPAGGTGELFF.

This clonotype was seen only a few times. The CDR3 DNA is TGTGCCAACCGCGGGCGCGACCAAGAGACCCAGTACTTC. Protein product: CANRGRDQETQYF. This chain joins TRBV2 and TRBJ2-5; a weak D match, TRBD2 (5 bases). CDR3 length: 13 residues. Per the germline V gene, CDR1 is SNHLY and CDR2 is FYNNEI. Trimming shortened V by 10 bases and J by 0 bases, and 12 bases separated the two germline ends.

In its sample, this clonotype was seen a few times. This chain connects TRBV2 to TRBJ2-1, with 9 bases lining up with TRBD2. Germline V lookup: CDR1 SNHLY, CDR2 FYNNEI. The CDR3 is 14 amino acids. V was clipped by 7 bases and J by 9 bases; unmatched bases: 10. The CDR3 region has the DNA TGTGCCAGCAATCGGGGGCGGGAGGGGGGTGAGCAGTTCTTC. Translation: CASNRGREGGEQFF.

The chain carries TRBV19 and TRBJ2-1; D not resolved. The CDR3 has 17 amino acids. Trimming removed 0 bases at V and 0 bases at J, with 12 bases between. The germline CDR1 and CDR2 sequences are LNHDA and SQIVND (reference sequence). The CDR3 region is CASSIDYGSNSYNEQFF. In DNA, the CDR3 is TGTGCCAGTAGTATAGATTATGGCAGTAACTCCTACAATGAGCAGTTCTTC.

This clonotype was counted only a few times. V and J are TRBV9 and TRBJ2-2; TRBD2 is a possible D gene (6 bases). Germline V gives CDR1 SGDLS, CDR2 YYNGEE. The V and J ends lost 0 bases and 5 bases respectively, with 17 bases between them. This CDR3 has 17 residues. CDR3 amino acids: CASSVELAGPTTGELFF. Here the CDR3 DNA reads TGTGCCAGCAGCGTAGAACTAGCCGGTCCCACAACCGGGGAGCTGTTTTTT.